These 8 T cell receptor beta chains originate from one sample sequenced in a study of human CD8 memory T cell subsets. UMI-labeled 5' RACE was used to make TCR beta libraries. From its re-call of the 5' RACE reads, TCRdb lists each CDR3 protein once, without DNA. The sample's table shows about 7,400 distinct CDR3 sequences. Specimen: CD8+ T cells from PBMCs. The receptors stem from a human donor in good health.

This chain links TRBV7-6 with TRBJ2-7. This CDR3 region has 13 residues. Germline V gene data show CDR1 as SGHVS and CDR2 as FNYEAQ. The CDR3 here is CASSPNPNGEQYF. Full variable domain (remainder filled in from reference TRBV7-6 and TRBJ2-7): GAGVSQSPRYKVTKRGQDVALRCDPISGHVSLYWYRQALGQGPEFLTYFNYEAQQDKSGLPNDRFSAERPEGSISTLTIQRTEQRDSAMYRCASSPNPNGEQYFGPGTRLTVT.

The gene calls are TRBV28 and TRBJ2-2; TCRdb's D call, TRBD2, is unchecked because there is no DNA. The germline CDR1 and CDR2 sequences are MDHEN and SYDVKM. CDR3 size: 21 residues. The CDR3 here is CASSQELPNVGQKINTGELFF.

V and J are TRBV28 and TRBJ2-1; TCRdb outputs TRBD1, but without DNA this stays unchecked. Looked up from germline, CDR1 is MDHEN and CDR2 is SYDVKM. The CDR3 has 14 residues. This CDR3 reads CASSWTGTYNEQFF.

The chain has TRBV7-6 and TRBJ2-7; the TRBD1 assignment by TCRdb is unverifiable without DNA. This CDR3 region has 16 residues. Looked up from germline, CDR1 is SGHVS and CDR2 is FNYEAQ. CDR3 residues: CASSLGAGDSSYEQYF.

The gene calls are TRBV2 and TRBJ2-3; absent DNA, TCRdb's TRBD1 call cannot be checked. CDR1 and CDR2 (germline): SNHLY, FYNNEI. The CDR3 length is 14 residues. This chain's CDR3 is CASIIRGYSDTQYF.

This CDR3 is CASSLSYSYSYEQYF. The chain joins TRBV27 to TRBJ2-7. The germline CDR1 and CDR2 sequences are MNHEY and SMNVEV (reference sequence). The length of the CDR3 is 15 residues.

The chain employs TRBV21-1 and TRBJ2-1; lacking DNA, the TRBD2 call made by TCRdb goes unchecked. TRBV21-1 is shown as a pseudogene. This CDR3 has 13 residues. The CDR3 protein is CASSNGTSREQFF.

This clonotype shows up as medium-sized by frequency. The chain combines TRBV7-9 with TRBJ2-7; TCRdb gives TRBD1 as the D gene, but with no DNA this cannot be confirmed. The germline V gene encodes CDR1 SEHNR and CDR2 FQNEAQ (reference sequence). CDR3 length equals 14 residues. CDR3 amino acids: CASSSGTVAYEQYF.